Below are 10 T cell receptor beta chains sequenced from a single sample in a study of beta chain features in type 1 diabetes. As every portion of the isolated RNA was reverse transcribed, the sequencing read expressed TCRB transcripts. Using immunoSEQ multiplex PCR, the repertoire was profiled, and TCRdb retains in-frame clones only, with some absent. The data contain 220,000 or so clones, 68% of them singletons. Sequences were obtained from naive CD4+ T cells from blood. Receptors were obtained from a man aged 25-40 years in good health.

The CDR3 region is CAWSVSGREAFF. The CDR3 DNA is TGTGCCTGGAGTGTATCCGGAAGGGAAGCTTTCTTT. The chain uses TRBV30 and TRBJ1-1; D gene unclear. Between the trimmed V and J ends, which lost 0 bases and 8 bases, there was a span of 10 bases. The CDR3 consists of 12 residues. The V gene's germline CDR1 is GTSNPN and CDR2 SVGIG (reference sequence).

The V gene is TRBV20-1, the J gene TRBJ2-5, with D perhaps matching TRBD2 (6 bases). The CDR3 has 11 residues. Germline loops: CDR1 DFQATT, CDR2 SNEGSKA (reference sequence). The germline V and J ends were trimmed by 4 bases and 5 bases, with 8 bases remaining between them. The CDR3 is CSAKRGETQYF. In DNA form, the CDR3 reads TGCAGTGCTAAACGGGGGGAGACCCAGTACTTC.

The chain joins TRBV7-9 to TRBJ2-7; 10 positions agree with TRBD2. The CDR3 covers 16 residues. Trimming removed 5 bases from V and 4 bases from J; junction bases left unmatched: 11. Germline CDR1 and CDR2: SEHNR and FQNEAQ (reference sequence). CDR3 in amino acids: CASSTSSSGGLYEQYF. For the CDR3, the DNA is TGTGCCAGCAGCACCAGTTCTAGCGGGGGTCTTTACGAGCAGTACTTC.

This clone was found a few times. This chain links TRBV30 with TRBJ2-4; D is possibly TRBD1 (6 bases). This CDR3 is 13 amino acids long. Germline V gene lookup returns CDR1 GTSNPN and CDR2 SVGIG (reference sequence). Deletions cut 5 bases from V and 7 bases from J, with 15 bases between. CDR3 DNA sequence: TGTGCCTGGGAGGTACAGGGATTCAACATTCAGTACTTC. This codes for CAWEVQGFNIQYF.

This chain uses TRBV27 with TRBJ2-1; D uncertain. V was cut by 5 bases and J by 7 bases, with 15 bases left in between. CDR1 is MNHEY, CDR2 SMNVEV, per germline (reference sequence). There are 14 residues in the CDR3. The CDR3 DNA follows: TGTGCCAGCAGTACCCAGGCGGCGGCTAATGAGCAGTTCTTC. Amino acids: CASSTQAAANEQFF.

CDR3 protein: CSVEKPLNTEAFF. CDR3 sequence (DNA): TGCAGCGTTGAAAAACCCTTGAACACTGAAGCTTTCTTT. The chain joins TRBV29-1 to TRBJ1-1; D is unclear. Deletions cut 2 bases from V and 0 bases from J, with 7 bases between. There are 13 residues in the CDR3. Germline V lookup: CDR1 SQVTM, CDR2 ANQGSEA. The variable domain in full, completed from reference TRBV29-1 and TRBJ1-1, reads SAVISQKPSRDICQRGTSLTIQCQVDSQVTMMFWYRQQPGQSLTLIATANQGSEATYESGFVIDKFPISRPNLTFSTLTVSNMSPEDSSIYLCSVEKPLNTEAFFGQGTRLTVV.

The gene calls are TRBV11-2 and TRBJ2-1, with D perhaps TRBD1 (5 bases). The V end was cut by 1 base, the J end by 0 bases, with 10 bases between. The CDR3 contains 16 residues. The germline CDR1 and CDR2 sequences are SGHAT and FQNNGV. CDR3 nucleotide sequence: TGTGCCAGCAGCTTAGGGGGCCGGAGCTCCTACAATGAGCAGTTCTTC. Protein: CASSLGGRSSYNEQFF.

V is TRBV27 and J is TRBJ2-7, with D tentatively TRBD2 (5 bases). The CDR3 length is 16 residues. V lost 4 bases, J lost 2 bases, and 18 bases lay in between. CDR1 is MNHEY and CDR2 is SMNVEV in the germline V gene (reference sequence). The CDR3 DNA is TGTGCCAGCAGTTATACGGGGAGTTTTCGGCCCTACGAGCAGTACTTC. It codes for CASSYTGSFRPYEQYF.

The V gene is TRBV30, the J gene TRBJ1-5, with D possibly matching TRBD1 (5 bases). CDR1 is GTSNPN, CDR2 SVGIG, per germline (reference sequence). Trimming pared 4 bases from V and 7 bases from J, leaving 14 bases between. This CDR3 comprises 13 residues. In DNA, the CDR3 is TGTGCCTGGACTCCAGGGACGGGACAGCCCCAGCATTTT. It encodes CAWTPGTGQPQHF.

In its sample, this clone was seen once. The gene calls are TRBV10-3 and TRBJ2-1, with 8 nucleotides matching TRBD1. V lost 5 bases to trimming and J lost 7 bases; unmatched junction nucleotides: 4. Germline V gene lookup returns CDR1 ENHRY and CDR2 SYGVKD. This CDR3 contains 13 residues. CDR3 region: CAISSGQDNEQFF. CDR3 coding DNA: TGTGCCATCAGTTCGGGACAGGATAATGAGCAGTTCTTC.